This T cell receptor (beta chain) was sequenced for a study of T-cell reconstitution after alpha-beta-depleted transplantation in children. Preparation of the TCRbeta library was carried out with unique molecular identifiers. One entry per CDR3 protein results from TCRdb running MiXCR on the PCR reads. This table holds some 530,000 distinct CDR3 sequences, around an eighth found once. Trimming took off 3 bases at V and 3 bases at J, with 8 bases between the two ends. The CDR3 loop spans 13 amino acids. Germline loops: CDR1 SGHRS, CDR2 YFSETQ. This TCR came from a human donor who donated a stem cell graft to a child with combined immunodeficiency. Sequencing was performed on PBMCs from the stem cell graft donor, taken from the stem cell graft. The V call is TRBV5-1, the J call TRBJ2-3; TRBD2 might be the D (6 bases). Here the CDR3 DNA reads TGCGCCAGCAGCTGGGACTTTACAGATACGCAGTATTTT. It specifies CASSWDFTDTQYF.